One T cell receptor beta chain is described in this entry. No cognate antigen has been identified for it. Base qualities are not provided; no much larger clone lies one nucleotide away. To demonstrate the VDJtools post-analysis software, the study profiled TCR beta repertoires from the peripheral blood of 10 to 15 young patients with multiple sclerosis. The patients with multiple sclerosis were children and adolescents between about 6 and 15 years of age. This record comes from a study of post-analysis software for immune sequencing data (dated by TCRdb to 2013 to 2016). Describing the broader study: Recorded disease courses included relapsing-remitting, secondary progressive and progressive-relapsing multiple sclerosis, with some patients lacking subtype annotation. The patient repertoires were set against around ten previously published healthy control repertoires from donors whose ages ranged from about 6 to 25 years. A subset of samples was prepared in parallel using single-end sample barcoding, then pooled and co-amplified after Illumina adapter ligation. General conclusions and limits of the study: Strong co-clustering of samples prepared in the same batch was shown by direct clustering with F measure, prompting a batch-effect correction. The control group was slightly older than the multiple sclerosis patient group. Significantly lower normalized Chao1 diversity was found in multiple sclerosis patients than in controls, suggesting substantial peripheral T-cell clonal expansion.

Library prep was done by PCR. The listed sequencing device is Illumina HiSeq 2500. To reduce PCR and sequencing biases, unique molecular identifiers were built into the TCR beta cDNA libraries. Per 1 to 10 million input T cells, some 500,000 cDNA molecules were obtained, such that each molecule approximated one T cell. The same protocol used for the earlier healthy control dataset was applied to prepare and sequence the patient libraries. Within a given batch, samples were prepared together, multiplexed and sequenced on the same HiSeq lane. As for how the authors treated the data: MIGEC was used to process the raw barcoded reads, and molecular identifier groups with only a single read were discarded before consensus assembly and CDR3 extraction. VDJtools was used for post-analysis of the clonotype tables, and diversity was normalized by down-sampling every dataset to the size of the smallest sample. To correct batch-related cross-sample contamination, repertoire overlap clustering matched CDR3 amino acid sequences but not nucleotide sequences. TCRdb reran the public reads through fastp at Q25 and MiXCR, keeping productive beta chains. All rows with the same CDR3 protein become a single entry with the most common DNA and genes. In this record, the V and J calls reflect TCRdb's handling and not the investigators' own analysis. Counted in this sample were 350,000 to 450,000 distinct CDR3 sequences; about a third of them appeared once. Of the sample, around 15% is held by the ten largest clones.

The receptor comes from a girl under 18 with multiple sclerosis. The specimen was blood.

CDR3 protein: CSAPEQGRQYF. The DNA sequence is TGCAGTGCTCCAGAGCAGGGCCGGCAGTACTTC. This chain joins TRBV20-1 to TRBJ2-7, and TRBD1 may be the D gene, going by 5 matching bases. V is clipped by 5 bases and J by 9 bases, and the sequence between their germline boundaries is 14 bases long. Based on the germline V gene (reference sequence), the CDR1 and CDR2 sequences are DFQATT and SNEGSKA. The CDR3 covers 11 residues, taking in both the cysteine and the phenylalanine. Only CDR3 DNA remains: 33 bases, in frame from the first base.